What follows describes a single TCR beta chain. Antigen: not known. Measured with immunoSEQ multiplex PCR; TCRdb has only the in-frame clones, and not every one. The repertoire holds about 28,000 clones, with about nine tenths as singletons. CDR1 is SGHVS, CDR2 FQNEAQ, per germline. The CDR3 extends over 20 amino acids. V lost 1 base and J 0 bases, leaving 19 bases between the germline ends. These data belong to a study of T cell responses to AZD1222 COVID-19 vaccine. The overall study: It was second doses at about 4 or about 12 weeks that were pooled.

General observations from the study: Clonal diversity may have been underestimated, and the donors were mostly white British, with more females than males. Close to half of all spike-specific TCRs reportedly target regions of the variants that are unmutated. Compared with day 0, the breadth and depth of the Spike-specific TCR repertoire rose significantly after two doses of AZD1222.

This sample comprised peripheral blood, obtained on day 0 of AZD1222 vaccination. The V and J genes are TRBV7-8 and TRBJ2-6, with D tentatively TRBD1 (5 bases). The TCR sequence derives from an adult in good health. The CDR3 loop is CASSLVWARVSLSGANVLTF. In nucleotides, the CDR3 is TGTGCCAGCAGCTTAGTCTGGGCCAGGGTAAGCCTCTCTGGGGCCAACGTCCTGACTTTC.